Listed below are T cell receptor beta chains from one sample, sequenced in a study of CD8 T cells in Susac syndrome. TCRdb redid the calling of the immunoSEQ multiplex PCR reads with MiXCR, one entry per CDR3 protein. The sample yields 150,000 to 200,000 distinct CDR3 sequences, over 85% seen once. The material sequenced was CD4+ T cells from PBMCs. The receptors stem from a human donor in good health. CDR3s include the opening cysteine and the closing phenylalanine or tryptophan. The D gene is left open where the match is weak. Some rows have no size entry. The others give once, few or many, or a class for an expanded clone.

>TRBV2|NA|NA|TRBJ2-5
TGTGCCAGCACCCGGGACATTGAGACCCAGTACTTC
CASTRDIETQYF
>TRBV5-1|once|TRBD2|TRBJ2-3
TGCGCCAGCCGTAGCGGGGGGGCCACAGATACGCAGTATTTT
CASRSGGATDTQYF
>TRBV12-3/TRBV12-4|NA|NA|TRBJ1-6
TGTGCCAGCAGTTTTGTGAATTCACCCCTCCACTTT
CASSFVNSPLHF
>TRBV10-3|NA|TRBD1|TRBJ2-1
TGTGCCATCAGTGAGGACAGGGACTACAATGAGCAGTTCTTC
CAISEDRDYNEQFF
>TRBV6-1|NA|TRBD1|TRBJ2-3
TGTGCCAGCAGGACGACAGGGATGGTGCTAACAGATACGCAGTATTTT
CASRTTGMVLTDTQYF
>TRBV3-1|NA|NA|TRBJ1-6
TGTGCCAGCAGCCAACAGGGCCTGGCTTCACCCCTCCACTTT
CASSQQGLASPLHF
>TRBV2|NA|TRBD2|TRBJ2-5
TGTGCCAGCTGTGCGGGCCTAGCGGGGGACTGGGAGACCCAGTACTTC
CASCAGLAGDWETQYF
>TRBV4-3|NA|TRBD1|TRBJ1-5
TGCGCCAGCAGCCAAGATCAGGGGGTCTCTCAGCCCCAGCATTTT
CASSQDQGVSQPQHF
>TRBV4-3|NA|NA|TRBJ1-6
TGCGCCAGCAGCCAAGATCTGAAAGGGTCACCCCTCCACTTT
CASSQDLKGSPLHF
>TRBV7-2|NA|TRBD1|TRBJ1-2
TGTGCCAGCAGCGGGACAGGGGGCTCTCGCGGCTACACCTTC
CASSGTGGSRGYTF
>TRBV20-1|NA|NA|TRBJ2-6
TGCAGTGCTAGAATGGCAGGGGCACCCGTCCTGACTTTC
CSARMAGAPVLTF
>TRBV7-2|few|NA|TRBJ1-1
TGTGCCAGCAGTTCTGATAGAGGGGGTACTGAAGCTTTCTTT
CASSSDRGGTEAFF
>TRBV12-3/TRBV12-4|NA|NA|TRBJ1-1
TGTGCCAGCAGTCTGGGCTCGGCGGGCACTGAAGCTTTCTTT
CASSLGSAGTEAFF
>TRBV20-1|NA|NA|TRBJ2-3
TGCAGTGCTAGTACCTCCAACCTACACACAGATACGCAGTATTTT
CSASTSNLHTDTQYF
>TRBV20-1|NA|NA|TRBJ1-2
TGCAGTGGGAACAGGGAATCGGGTGCTGGCTACACCTTC
CSGNRESGAGYTF
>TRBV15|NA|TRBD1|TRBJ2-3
TGTGCCACCAGCACTCGGACAGGGGGCGTAGATACGCAGTATTTT
CATSTRTGGVDTQYF
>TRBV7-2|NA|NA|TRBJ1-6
TGTGCCAGCAGCTTGGGGACGCAGGGTCGGTCACCCCTCCACTTT
CASSLGTQGRSPLHF
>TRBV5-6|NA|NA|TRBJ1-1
TGTGCCAGCACCTTGAGGGTTAAGAATGGCGAAGCTTTCTTT
CASTLRVKNGEAFF
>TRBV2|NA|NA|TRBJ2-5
TGTGCCAGCAGTGAGCAGACAGGCCCCCAAGAGACCCAGTACTTC
CASSEQTGPQETQYF
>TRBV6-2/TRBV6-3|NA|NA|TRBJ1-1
TGTGCCAGCAGTTATAACAGTCCCATGAACACTGAAGCTTTCTTT
CASSYNSPMNTEAFF
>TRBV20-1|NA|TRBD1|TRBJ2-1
TGCAGTGCTAGTAACCAGGACAGGGGTGGAAATGAGCAGTTCTTC
CSASNQDRGGNEQFF
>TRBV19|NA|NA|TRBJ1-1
TGTGCCAGTAGTATTACGGTCGCCAACACTGAAGCTTTCTTT
CASSITVANTEAFF
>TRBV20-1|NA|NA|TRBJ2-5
TGCAGTGCACCTACTAGGGCCCAAGAGACCCAGTACTTC
CSAPTRAQETQYF
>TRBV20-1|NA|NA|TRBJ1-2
TGCAACCCTACAGGGACGAACTATGGCTACACCTTC
CNPTGTNYGYTF
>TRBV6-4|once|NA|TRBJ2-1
TGTGCCAGCAGTGACTCTGCGGGGTCCTACTACAATGAGCAGTTCTTC
CASSDSAGSYYNEQFF
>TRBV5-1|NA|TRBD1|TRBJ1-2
TGCGCCAGCAGCGTCGGACAGGGCCCCTTGGTTAGCTACACCTTC
CASSVGQGPLVSYTF
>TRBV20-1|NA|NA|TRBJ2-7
TGCAGTGCTAGAGGAGGCTTCTACGAGCAGTACTTC
CSARGGFYEQYF
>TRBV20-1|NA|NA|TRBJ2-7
TGCAGTGCACCGGGACAACCTGGAAGCTACGAGCAGTACTTC
CSAPGQPGSYEQYF
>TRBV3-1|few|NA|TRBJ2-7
TGTGCCAGCAGCCCCGCCGGGGGCGAGCAGTACTTC
CASSPAGGEQYF
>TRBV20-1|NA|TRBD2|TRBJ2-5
TGCAGTGCTAGAGATACGGGAGGGCAAGAGACCCAGTACTTC
CSARDTGGQETQYF
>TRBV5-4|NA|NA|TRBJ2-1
TGTGCCAGCAGCTTGGTGGGTAGCCGGAATGAGCAGTTCTTC
CASSLVGSRNEQFF
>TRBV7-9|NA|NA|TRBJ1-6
TGTGCCAGCAGCTCGACGTCAGGATCACCCCTCCACTTT
CASSSTSGSPLHF
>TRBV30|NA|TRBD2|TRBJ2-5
TGTGCCTGGAGACTAGCGGGGGGTTCGGAGACCCAGTACTTC
CAWRLAGGSETQYF
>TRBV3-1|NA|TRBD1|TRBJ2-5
TGTGCCAGCAGCCAATGGGACAGTCAGTTGGAGACCCAGTACTTC
CASSQWDSQLETQYF
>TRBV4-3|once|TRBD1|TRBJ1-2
TGCGCCAGCAGCCAAGCCGGGACAGGGGGGTCTGGCTACACCTTC
CASSQAGTGGSGYTF
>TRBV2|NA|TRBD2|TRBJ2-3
TGTGCCACCCGGGGCGGGGGGGCCGATACGCAGTATTTT
CATRGGGADTQYF
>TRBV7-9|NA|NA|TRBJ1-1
TGTGCCAGCAGCGATGACAGAGTGAACACTGAAGCTTTCTTT
CASSDDRVNTEAFF
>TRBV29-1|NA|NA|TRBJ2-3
TGCAGCGTTGAAGAAGGGGCCATCACAGATACGCAGTATTTT
CSVEEGAITDTQYF
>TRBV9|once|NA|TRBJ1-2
TGTGCCAGCAGCGTAGCTCTTGGAGGACAGAGCCCGGTGAGCTTC
CASSVALGGQSPVSF
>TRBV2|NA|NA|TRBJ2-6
TGTGCCAGCAGTGAAAACAGCCTCCTGACTTTC
CASSENSLLTF
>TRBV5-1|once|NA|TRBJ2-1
TGCGCCAGCAGCTTGGAACCCAGGAAAGATGAGCAGTTCTTC
CASSLEPRKDEQFF
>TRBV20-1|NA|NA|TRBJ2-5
TGCAGTGCTAGAGACCCGGTCAGCCAAGAGACCCAGTACTTC
CSARDPVSQETQYF
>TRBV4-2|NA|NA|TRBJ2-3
TGTGCCAGCAGCCTGAAGGGTAGCGGAGGCACAGATACGCAGTATTTT
CASSLKGSGGTDTQYF
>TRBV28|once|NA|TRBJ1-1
TGTGCCAGCAGTTTAGCCGGGTTTGAAGCTTTCTTT
CASSLAGFEAFF
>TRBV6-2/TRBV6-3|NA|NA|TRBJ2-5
TGTGCCAGCAGTTGGGGGGGGCGGGACCAGTACTTC
CASSWGGRDQYF
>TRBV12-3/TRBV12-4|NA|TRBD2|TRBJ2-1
TGTGCCAGCAGATCGGGGGGGTTTAACAATGAGCAGTTCTTC
CASRSGGFNNEQFF
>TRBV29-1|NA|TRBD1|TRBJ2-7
TGCAGCGTCACCGGACAGGGCTACGAGCAGTACTTC
CSVTGQGYEQYF
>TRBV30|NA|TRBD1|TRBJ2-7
TGTGCCTGGGTGGACAGGAGATCCTACGAGCAGTACTTC
CAWVDRRSYEQYF